This TCR beta chain emerged from a study of blood T cell repertoires in COVID-19 (dated by TCRdb to the early 2020s). Concerning the study at large: The collaborator samples originated in the United States, Italy and Spain and spanned the acute and convalescent phases of COVID-19. The material from the prospective study consisted of cDNA or gDNA derived from T cells, B-cell-depleted T cells, or PBMCs. Subjects who had been exposed to COVID-19, were actively infected with it, or had recovered from it provided the deeply sampled blood TCRbeta repertoires that made up the dataset. A freely available public database, intended as a resource for researchers studying the immune response to SARS-CoV-2, is where the repertoires were released. Samples came from the ongoing ImmuneRACE study (first 160 participants) plus 1,254 subjects from 6 global collaborators. Nearly every sample came with metadata listing a de-identified subject ID, COVID-19 status, age in years and sex. Where available, HLA class I and class II types were obtained from metadata supplied by the sample provider rather than from assay-based typing. The investigation overall reported the following: The amount of clinical and demographic metadata varied by source and participant and was provided uncurated.

A word on this clone: Its recognized antigen is unknown. No much larger clonotype is one base removed from it; base qualities were not supplied.

Whole blood was collected in K2EDTA tubes by collaborating institutions according to the institutions' own protocols. For TCRbeta analysis, collaborator samples were shipped as frozen whole blood, as isolated PBMCs, or as DNA extracted from either sample type. CDR3 length: 13 amino acids, cysteine to phenylalanine. Kept here is only the CDR3 DNA, which spans 39 bases and is read in frame from base 1. Taken from the germline V gene, the CDR1 and CDR2 loops are SGHRS and YFSETQ. V is cut by 0 bases and J by 3 bases, and the space between the germline ends is 3 bases. The immunoSEQ Assay, a bias-controlled multiplex PCR, was used to amplify TCRbeta CDR3 regions from genomic DNA. The authors' analysis ran thus. The number of nucleated cells in each sample was estimated by amplification of reference gene primers within the assay. To quantify the absolute abundance of each unique TCRbeta CDR3 rearrangement, sequence reads were collapsed and filtered. For each sample, productive Simpson clonality was calculated as the square root of Simpson's diversity index over productive rearrangements. The source is immuneACCESS, and TCRdb retained only in-frame sequences with V and J called. Part of the clones is not carried over; for the studies checked, unresolved V genes explain less than half of this, and the remainder is unexplained. Clone size and the V and J calls come from that table; the DNA yielded D and trimming. This sample comprises approximately 50,000 clones, approximately 89% of them detected only once. The ten largest account for about 3.2% of the sample.

The TCR comes from a human donor in a cohort sampled during active COVID-19. The chain is encoded by TRBV5-1 joined to TRBJ2-2; confidence is insufficient to name the D gene. Input material: peripheral blood. The CDR3 has the sequence CASSLGDTGELFF. The nucleotide sequence is given as TGCGCCAGCAGCTTGGGCGACACCGGGGAGCTGTTTTTT.